The subject of this entry is one T cell receptor beta chain. Its matching antigen is unknown. Germline assignment: CDR1 SGHVS and CDR2 FQNEAQ. CDR3 size: 17 residues. J was trimmed by 1 base and V by 4 bases; bases with no gene match: 11. These data originate in a study of T cell responses to AZD1222 COVID-19 vaccine. Study-wide findings and caveats: Repertoire sampling happened only post peak T cell response. Clonal diversity was possibly underestimated, and white British individuals and females predominated among donors.

Profiling relied on immunoSEQ multiplex PCR, and the TCRdb table lists in-frame clones only, not all of them. The ten top clones account for 2% to 2.5%, within a sample of over 140,000 clones. V is TRBV7-8 and J is TRBJ1-2, with 8 bases lining up with TRBD1. The sample consisted of peripheral blood. This sequence originates from an adult in good health. The CDR3 DNA reads as TGTGCCAGCAGCTCCGGACAGGGCCAAAACAGTAACTATGGCTACACCTTC. Its protein is CASSSGQGQNSNYGYTF.